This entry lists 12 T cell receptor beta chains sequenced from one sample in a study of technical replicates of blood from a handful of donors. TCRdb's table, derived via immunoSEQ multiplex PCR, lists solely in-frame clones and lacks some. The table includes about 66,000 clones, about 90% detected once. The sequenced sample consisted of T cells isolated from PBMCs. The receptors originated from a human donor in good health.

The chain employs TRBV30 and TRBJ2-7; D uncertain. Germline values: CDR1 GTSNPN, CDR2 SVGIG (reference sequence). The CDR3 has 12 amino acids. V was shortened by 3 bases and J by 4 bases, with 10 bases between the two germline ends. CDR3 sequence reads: CAWRAGFYEQYF. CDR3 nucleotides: TGTGCCTGGAGGGCAGGTTTTTACGAGCAGTACTTC.

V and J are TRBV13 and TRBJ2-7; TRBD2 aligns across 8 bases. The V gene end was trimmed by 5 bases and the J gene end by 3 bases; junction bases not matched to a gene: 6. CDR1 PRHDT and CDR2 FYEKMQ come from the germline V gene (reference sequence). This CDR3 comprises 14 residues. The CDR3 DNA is TGTGCCAGCAGCACCAGCGGGAGTCTCTACGAGCAGTACTTC. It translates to CASSTSGSLYEQYF.

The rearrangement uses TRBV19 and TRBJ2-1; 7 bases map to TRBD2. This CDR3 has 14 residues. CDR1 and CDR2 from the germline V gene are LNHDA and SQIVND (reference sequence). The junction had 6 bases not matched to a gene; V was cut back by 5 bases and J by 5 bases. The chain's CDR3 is CASSVTSANNEQFF. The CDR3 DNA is TGTGCCAGTAGTGTAACTAGCGCGAACAATGAGCAGTTCTTC.

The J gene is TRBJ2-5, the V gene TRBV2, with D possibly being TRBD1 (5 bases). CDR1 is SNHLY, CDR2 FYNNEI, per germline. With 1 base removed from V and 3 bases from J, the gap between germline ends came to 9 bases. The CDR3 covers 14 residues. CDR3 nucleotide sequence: TGTGCCAGCAGTGAAGGGGGCGTTAAAGAGACCCAGTACTTC. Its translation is CASSEGGVKETQYF.

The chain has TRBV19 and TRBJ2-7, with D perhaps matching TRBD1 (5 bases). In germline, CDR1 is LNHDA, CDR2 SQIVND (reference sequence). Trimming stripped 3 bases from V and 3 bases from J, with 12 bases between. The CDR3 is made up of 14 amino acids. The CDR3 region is CASSIGRGYYEQYF. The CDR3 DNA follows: TGTGCCAGTAGTATCGGAAGGGGTTACTACGAGCAGTACTTC.

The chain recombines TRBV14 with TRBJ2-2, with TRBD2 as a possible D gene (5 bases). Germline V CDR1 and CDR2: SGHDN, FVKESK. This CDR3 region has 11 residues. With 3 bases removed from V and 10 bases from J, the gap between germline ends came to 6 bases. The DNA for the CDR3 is TGTGCCAGCAGCCAGGGAGCGGAGCTGTTTTTT. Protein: CASSQGAELFF.

Here the CDR3 DNA reads TGTGCCAGCAGCCCTCCAGGGGGCAACTATGGCTACACCTTC. Residues: CASSPPGGNYGYTF. The genes are TRBV4-2 and TRBJ1-2; TRBD1 matches at 8 bases. V gave up 4 bases and J gave up 2 bases; unmatched junction bases: 3. The CDR3 has 14 amino acids. Per the germline V gene, CDR1 is LGHNA and CDR2 is YNFKEQ.

The CDR3 sequence is CASSDSPGTDTQYF. Here the CDR3 DNA reads TGTGCCAGCAGTGATTCTCCGGGCACAGATACGCAGTATTTT. The J gene is TRBJ2-3, the V gene TRBV2; no definite D call. V shed 3 bases and J shed 1 base, with 8 bases lying between them. The CDR3 consists of 14 residues. Germline V lookup: CDR1 SNHLY, CDR2 FYNNEI.

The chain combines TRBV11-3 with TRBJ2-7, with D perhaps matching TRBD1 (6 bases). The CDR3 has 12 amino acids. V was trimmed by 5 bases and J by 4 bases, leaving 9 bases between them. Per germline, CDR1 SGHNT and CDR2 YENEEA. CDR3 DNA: TGTGCCAGCAGCGGGACATCTTACGAGCAGTACTTC. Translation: CASSGTSYEQYF.

The CDR3: CASSLFGGYEQYF. The CDR3 bases are TGTGCCAGCAGTTTATTTGGGGGGTACGAGCAGTACTTC. The chain carries TRBV27 and TRBJ2-7; a possible D gene is TRBD2 (6 bases). This CDR3 spans 13 amino acids. In germline, CDR1 is MNHEY, CDR2 SMNVEV (reference sequence). V lost 1 base and J 4 bases, leaving 8 bases between the germline ends.

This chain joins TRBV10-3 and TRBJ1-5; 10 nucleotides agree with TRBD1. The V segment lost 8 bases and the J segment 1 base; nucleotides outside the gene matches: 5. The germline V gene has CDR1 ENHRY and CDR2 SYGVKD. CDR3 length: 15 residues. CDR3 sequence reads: CAISQDRGSNQPQHF. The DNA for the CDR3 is TGTGCCATCTCTCAGGACAGGGGGAGCAATCAGCCCCAGCATTTT.

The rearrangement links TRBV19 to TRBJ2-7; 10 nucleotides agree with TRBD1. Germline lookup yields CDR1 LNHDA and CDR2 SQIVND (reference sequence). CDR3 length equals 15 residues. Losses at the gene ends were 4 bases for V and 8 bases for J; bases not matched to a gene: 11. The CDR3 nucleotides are TGTGCCAGTAGTACCTCTCCGGGGACAGGGGTCAAGCAGTACTTC. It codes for CASSTSPGTGVKQYF.